One sample yielded the 14 T cell receptor beta chains listed below, sequenced in a study of CD8 T cells in Susac syndrome. The RNA, about 0.45 to 1 ug, was put through reverse transcription using random hexamers. TCRdb fed the immunoSEQ multiplex PCR reads into MiXCR, producing one record per CDR3 protein. The sample lists hundreds of thousands of distinct CDR3 sequences; about 91% were seen once. Sequencing was carried out using CD8+ T cells from PBMCs. The source is a human donor with multiple sclerosis.

The chain carries TRBV19 and TRBJ1-1; D uncertain. V gave up 3 bases and J gave up 8 bases, with 13 bases separating them. This CDR3 region has 13 residues. The germline CDR1 and CDR2 sequences are LNHDA and SQIVND (reference sequence). CDR3 protein: CASSIVSSGEAFF. DNA of the CDR3: TGTGCCAGTAGTATCGTTTCCTCGGGCGAAGCTTTCTTT.

The rearrangement uses TRBV10-3 and TRBJ2-1; 8 nucleotides agree with TRBD1. The V and J ends lost 11 bases and 6 bases, in that order; junction bases with no gene match: 9. This CDR3 spans 13 amino acids. Germline V lookup: CDR1 ENHRY, CDR2 SYGVKD. The CDR3 coding sequence is TGTGCCGGACAGGGTGGAGTAGGCAATGAGCAGTTCTTC. It specifies CAGQGGVGNEQFF.

The chain couples TRBV19 to TRBJ2-3; D is possibly TRBD2 (6 bases). Germline lookup yields CDR1 LNHDA and CDR2 SQIVND (reference sequence). The CDR3 is 14 amino acids. With 5 bases removed from V and 6 bases from J, the gap between germline ends came to 15 bases. This CDR3 is CASSPGTVGDTQYF. For the CDR3, the DNA is TGTGCCAGTAGTCCCGGGACTGTCGGCGATACGCAGTATTTT.

The chain carries TRBV4-3 and TRBJ2-7; 7 bases agree with TRBD1. Trimming removed 2 bases from V and 1 base from J; junction bases left unmatched: 5. CDR1 is LGHNA, CDR2 YSLEER, per germline. The CDR3 has 15 residues. CDR3 sequence (DNA): TGCGCCAGCAGCCAAACCCCGGGACAGTCCTACGAGCAGTACTTC. Amino acids: CASSQTPGQSYEQYF.

A note on this clonotype: The germline gene is not matched at one end of the junction; a read error may be the cause. This chain joins TRBV12-3 or TRBV12-4 and TRBJ2-2; D is uncertain. The CDR3 has 13 amino acids. The CDR3 reads CASSLASAGELFF. In nucleotides, the CDR3 is TGTGCCAGCAGCTTAGCTTCGGCCGGGGAGCTGTTTTTT.

The chain links TRBV6-2 or TRBV6-3 to TRBJ1-1, with 11 bases that match TRBD1. V gave up 5 bases and J gave up 7 bases; unmatched junction bases: 6. The CDR3 covers 14 residues. The V gene's germline CDR1 is MNHEY and CDR2 SVGEGT. The CDR3 protein is CASSIRTGGHEAFF. The CDR3 DNA is TGTGCCAGCAGTATTAGGACAGGGGGCCATGAAGCTTTCTTT.

The rearrangement uses TRBV7-3 and TRBJ2-5; 8 bases map to TRBD1. Germline V gene lookup returns CDR1 SGHTA and CDR2 FQGTGA. The CDR3 runs 18 residues. V was pared by 7 bases and J by 4 bases, with 20 bases of the junction left unmatched. The chain's CDR3 is CASTNPFRDRRLGETQYF. The CDR3 DNA follows: TGTGCCAGCACCAACCCGTTCCGGGACAGGAGACTGGGAGAGACCCAGTACTTC.

The chain carries TRBV20-1 and TRBJ2-7; no clear D gene. CDR1 and CDR2 from the germline V gene are DFQATT and SNEGSKA (reference sequence). V lost 1 base and J lost 3, with 10 bases in between. The CDR3 loop spans 13 amino acids. The chain's CDR3 is CSARGPTDYEQYF. The DNA for the CDR3 is TGCAGTGCTAGAGGACCGACGGACTACGAGCAGTACTTC.

The sample holds one count of this clonotype. This chain links TRBV6-5 with TRBJ2-3; 9 positions match TRBD2. CDR3 size: 16 residues. V lost 2 bases and J lost 3; bases outside the gene matches: 6. Per germline, CDR1 MNHEY and CDR2 SVGAGI. The CDR3 here is CASSYTGTSLTDTQYF. As DNA, the CDR3 is TGTGCCAGCAGTTACACCGGGACTAGCTTGACAGATACGCAGTATTTT.

This CDR3 reads CASSLDGLSSYNEQFF. CDR3 bases: TGTGCCAGCAGCTTAGACGGGCTTAGCTCCTACAATGAGCAGTTCTTC. This sequence joins TRBV7-9 and TRBJ2-1, with D unresolved. The CDR3 loop spans 16 amino acids. V dropped 1 base and J dropped 0 bases, with 10 bases sitting between them. The germline V gene has CDR1 SEHNR and CDR2 FQNEAQ (reference sequence).

The chain is built from TRBV4-2 and TRBJ2-2; 11 bases are a match to TRBD2. The length of the CDR3 is 21 residues. Germline assignment: CDR1 LGHNA and CDR2 YNFKEQ. Losses at the gene ends were 7 bases for V and 0 bases for J; bases not matched to a gene: 19. The CDR3 sequence is CASNHGQTGSGRAPNTGELFF. The CDR3 DNA reads as TGTGCCAGCAACCATGGTCAGACAGGTAGCGGGAGGGCCCCGAACACCGGGGAGCTGTTTTTT.

The genes are TRBV25-1 and TRBJ2-2, with 8 bases fitting TRBD2. The CDR3 spans 16 residues. Germline assignment: CDR1 MGHDK and CDR2 SYGVNS. V lost 3 bases and J lost 3; bases outside the gene matches: 6. In DNA, the CDR3 is TGTGCCAGCAGTGATATAAAGCGGGAGCACACCGGGGAGCTGTTTTTT. Translation: CASSDIKREHTGELFF.

The V call is TRBV4-2, the J call TRBJ2-2; TRBD1 agrees at 7 bases. The CDR3 sequence is 20 residues long. The junction had 20 bases not matched to a gene; V was cut back by 4 bases and J by 3 bases. Germline CDR1 reads LGHNA; CDR2 reads YNFKEQ. The CDR3 nucleotides are TGTGCCAGCAGCCCGACGTCGGACAGGCTAGACCATCTCTACACCGGGGAGCTGTTTTTT. Amino acid sequence: CASSPTSDRLDHLYTGELFF.

This chain connects TRBV10-2 to TRBJ2-1, with unresolved D. V shed 3 bases and J shed 5 bases, with 14 bases lying between them. The CDR3 is 15 amino acids. Germline CDR1 WSHSY, CDR2 SAAADI. CDR3 amino acids: CASSELAVANNEQFF. The CDR3, as DNA: TGCGCCAGCAGTGAATTGGCCGTCGCGAACAATGAGCAGTTCTTC.